The T cell receptor beta chain described here comes from a study of neurological immune-mediated disorders. Study conclusions and caveats: It was the repertoires of 18 of 34 multiple sclerosis patients that phylogenetic grouping placed in one related-CDR3 cluster, which is a possible signature.

This CDR3 has 13 residues. Trimming stripped 6 bases from V and 6 bases from J, with 18 bases between. Germline assignment: CDR1 DFQATT and CDR2 SNEGSKA (reference sequence). This clonotype occurred many times. Its antigen is unidentified. It was by 5'RACE with 10-nucleotide random UMIs that the cDNA was made. A single record per CDR3 protein comes from TCRdb applying MiXCR to the 5' RACE reads. Of 65,000 to 90,000 distinct CDR3 sequences listed, 3.2% were seen once; the top ten hold around 5.2%. Sample: PBMCs. This receptor was identified in a woman in her fifties or sixties with multiple sclerosis. This chain connects TRBV20-1 to TRBJ2-7; D may be TRBD1 or TRBD2 (5 bases each). The CDR3 sequence: CSATPSMGVEQYF. CDR3 coding DNA: TGCAGTGCCACCCCATCTATGGGGGTCGAGCAGTACTTC.